The rows below give T cell receptor beta chains drawn from one sample of a study of blood T cell repertoires in COVID-19. Some clones are missing from TCRdb's copy, which holds only in-frame ones; the method was immunoSEQ multiplex PCR. The sample lists about 250,000 clones; around 86% were seen once. Sequencing input: peripheral blood. These receptors came from a woman older than 75 with COVID-19, enrolled during active disease. CDR3s include the opening cysteine and the closing phenylalanine or tryptophan. A D gene is named only where the DNA matches it firmly. Size tells how often a clone was seen (once, few, many) or the class of an expanded clone, and some rows leave it out.

cdr3_nt cdr3_aa j_call d_call v_call clone_size
TGTGCCATCAGGGACAGTTTGTCCTACAATGAGCAGTTCTTC CAIRDSLSYNEQFF TRBJ2-1 NA TRBV10-3 NA
TGTGCCAGCTCCCGGGACACCTACTATGGCTACACCTTC CASSRDTYYGYTF TRBJ1-2 NA TRBV18 few
TGTGCCAGCAGTACCCAGGGGGTGAGGTATGGCTACACCTTC CASSTQGVRYGYTF TRBJ1-2 TRBD1 TRBV28 NA
TGTGCCAGCAGTTACGACAGTCTTATTAATTCACCCCTCCACTTT CASSYDSLINSPLHF TRBJ1-6 NA TRBV6-5 NA
TGTGCCAGCAGCTTAGCCCCCGCGGGCAGGGGCCTGGCTATGAACTATGGCTACACCTTC CASSLAPAGRGLAMNYGYTF TRBJ1-2 NA TRBV7-2 NA
TGTGCCAGTAGTGCAGGGGGCACAAGCAATCAGCCCCAGCATTTT CASSAGGTSNQPQHF TRBJ1-5 TRBD1 TRBV19 few
TGTGCCAGCAGCTTTGACAGGGGAACTGAAGCTTTCTTT CASSFDRGTEAFF TRBJ1-1 TRBD1 TRBV11-2 NA
TGTGCCAGCCTACCCCAAAAGTCCCAGGGGGCCCGAGAGACCCAGTACTTC CASLPQKSQGARETQYF TRBJ2-5 TRBD1 TRBV27 NA
TGTGCCAGTAGTACAGGGGCCGACTATGGCTACACCTTC CASSTGADYGYTF TRBJ1-2 NA TRBV19 NA
TGCGCCAGCAGCTTGACGGGTCAGCCCCAGCATTTT CASSLTGQPQHF TRBJ1-5 NA TRBV5-1 NA
TGCGCCAGCAGCTTGACTAGCGGGGGCTCCGCGAACACCGGGGAGCTGTTTTTT CASSLTSGGSANTGELFF TRBJ2-2 TRBD2 TRBV5-1 NA
TGTGCCAGTAGTATACTGGGACAGGGGGGCACTGAAGCTTTCTTT CASSILGQGGTEAFF TRBJ1-1 TRBD1 TRBV19 NA
TGTGCCAGCACTCGGACAGTCAACACTGAAGCTTTCTTT CASTRTVNTEAFF TRBJ1-1 NA TRBV18 NA
TGTGCCAGCAGTCCCGCGGCCCAGTCTACTGAAGCTTTCTTT CASSPAAQSTEAFF TRBJ1-1 NA TRBV27 NA
TGTGCCAGCAGCTCCCGGGACAGTAATTCACCCCTCCACTTT CASSSRDSNSPLHF TRBJ1-6 TRBD1 TRBV3-1/TRBV3-2 few
TGCGCCAGCAGCCAAGCGGACAGGGGTACCTATGGCTACACCTTC CASSQADRGTYGYTF TRBJ1-2 TRBD1 TRBV4-1 NA
TGCGCCAGCAGCCTGGGGTCAGGGGCCCGAGTAAGCACAGATACGCAGTATTTT CASSLGSGARVSTDTQYF TRBJ2-3 NA TRBV5-1 NA
TGTGCCAGCAGCTCCGTACAGGGAACTAACTATGGCTACACCTTC CASSSVQGTNYGYTF TRBJ1-2 NA TRBV7-6 NA
TGTGCCAGCAGTTTAGTTGGACAGGGAGGATATAGCAATCAGCCCCAGCATTTT CASSLVGQGGYSNQPQHF TRBJ1-5 TRBD1 TRBV28 NA
TGTGCCAGCAGCTTGGAGGGGGCGAGTACAGATACGCAGTATTTT CASSLEGASTDTQYF TRBJ2-3 TRBD1 TRBV5-5 NA
TGTGCCAGCAGGCCGGACCTTCGGGAGTCCGGAAACACCATATATTTT CASRPDLRESGNTIYF TRBJ1-3 NA TRBV28 NA
TGTGCCACCAGTGATTTCAAGGGGGTACGGTTCTTC CATSDFKGVRFF TRBJ2-1 NA TRBV24-1 NA
TGTGCCAGCAGCTTATCAGGGGTAGGTCAGCCCCAGCATTTT CASSLSGVGQPQHF TRBJ1-5 NA TRBV7-3 once
TGTGCCAGCAGCCCCGGGACTCGGGAGCAGTTCTTC CASSPGTREQFF TRBJ2-1 NA TRBV5-4 once
TGTGCCAGCAGTTTAACTGACAGGGCAGGAGAGCAGTTCTTC CASSLTDRAGEQFF TRBJ2-1 TRBD1 TRBV28 NA
TGTGCCAGCTCACCCCAACAACAGGGGGGGACTAATGAAAAACTGTTTTTT CASSPQQQGGTNEKLFF TRBJ1-4 TRBD1 TRBV18 NA
TGTGCCAGCAGCTTAGTGATTGCGGCAAAAGAGACCCAGTACTTC CASSLVIAAKETQYF TRBJ2-5 NA TRBV7-2 NA